These T cell receptor beta chains were read from a single sample in a study of cytomegalovirus exposure and HLA in healthy donors. Some clones are missing from TCRdb's copy, which holds only in-frame ones; the method was immunoSEQ multiplex PCR. The repertoire includes over 150,000 clones, about 80% of them detected once, and 2.8% sits in the top ten. The sample taken for sequencing was PBMCs. Source of these receptors: a woman aged 18-30 years in good health and CMV-seropositive. Both conserved end residues are part of each CDR3. Each record gives: CDR3 protein, CDR3 DNA, D gene, clone size, V gene, J gene. D genes are given only for firm matches. Not every row has a clone size; where given, it reads once, few, many or a size class.

cdr3_aa: CASSQGLAGTGQYF
cdr3_nt: TGTGCCAGCTCACAGGGACTAGCGGGGACGGGCCAGTACTTC
d_call: TRBD2
clone_size: NA
v_call: TRBV18
j_call: TRBJ2-5

cdr3_aa: CASSSWPLTDTQYF
cdr3_nt: TGTGCCAGCAGCTCCTGGCCCTTAACAGATACGCAGTATTTT
d_call: NA
clone_size: NA
v_call: TRBV9
j_call: TRBJ2-3

cdr3_aa: CASSEPQGYTEAFF
cdr3_nt: TGTGCCAGCAGTGAACCCCAGGGCTACACTGAAGCTTTCTTT
d_call: NA
clone_size: NA
v_call: TRBV6-1
j_call: TRBJ1-1

cdr3_aa: CASSLTTANEQFF
cdr3_nt: TGTGCCAGCAGCTTAACGACAGCCAATGAGCAGTTCTTC
d_call: NA
clone_size: once
v_call: TRBV11-2
j_call: TRBJ2-1

cdr3_aa: CASSLSWKGDVAEAFF
cdr3_nt: TGCGCCAGCAGCTTGTCGTGGAAGGGGGACGTCGCTGAAGCTTTCTTT
d_call: NA
clone_size: few
v_call: TRBV5-1
j_call: TRBJ1-1

cdr3_aa: CASSYAVGQPQHF
cdr3_nt: TGTGCCAGCAGTTACGCGGTCGGACAGCCCCAGCATTTT
d_call: NA
clone_size: few
v_call: TRBV6-5
j_call: TRBJ1-5

cdr3_aa: CASSSTGPGGNSPLHF
cdr3_nt: TGTGCCAGCAGCTCTACCGGTCCAGGGGGTAATTCACCCCTCCACTTT
d_call: TRBD1
clone_size: NA
v_call: TRBV5-6
j_call: TRBJ1-6

cdr3_aa: CASSLAGGAHQPQHF
cdr3_nt: TGTGCCAGCAGCTTAGCGGGGGGAGCCCATCAGCCCCAGCATTTT
d_call: NA
clone_size: NA
v_call: TRBV7-2
j_call: TRBJ1-5

cdr3_aa: CASSLPSGGPGNEQFF
cdr3_nt: TGTGCCAGCAGCTTACCTAGCGGGGGGCCGGGGAATGAGCAGTTCTTC
d_call: TRBD2
clone_size: NA
v_call: TRBV13
j_call: TRBJ2-1

cdr3_aa: CASSLVQTPNEQFF
cdr3_nt: TGTGCCAGCAGCTTAGTCCAGACACCTAATGAGCAGTTCTTC
d_call: NA
clone_size: NA
v_call: TRBV7-2
j_call: TRBJ2-1

cdr3_aa: CASGLLNYKVSEGGYGYTF
cdr3_nt: TGTGCTAGTGGTTTGTTGAACTACAAGGTAAGTGAGGGTGGCTATGGCTACACCTTC
d_call: NA
clone_size: NA
v_call: TRBV12-5
j_call: TRBJ1-2

cdr3_aa: CASTKAASGVNEQFF
cdr3_nt: TGTGCCAGCACCAAAGCGGCTAGCGGGGTCAATGAGCAGTTCTTC
d_call: TRBD2
clone_size: NA
v_call: TRBV14
j_call: TRBJ2-1

cdr3_aa: CASKRGGNFGNTIYF
cdr3_nt: TGTGCCAGCAAGAGGGGAGGAAATTTTGGAAACACCATATATTTT
d_call: NA
clone_size: NA
v_call: TRBV6-5
j_call: TRBJ1-3